The 16 T cell receptor beta chains reported below all come from one sample, sequenced in a study of T cell changes during pregnancy in multiple sclerosis. The protocol was immunoSEQ multiplex PCR, while the TCRdb copy is restricted to in-frame clones and leaves out a portion. The sample has around 38,000 clones, around 90% seen once. The starting material was CD8+ T cells from peripheral blood mononuclear cells, obtained in the third trimester of pregnancy. The origin of the receptors is a female donor with multiple sclerosis, enrolled in a pregnancy study.

The chain links TRBV27 to TRBJ1-5; possible D gene TRBD1, 5 bases. The V end lost 6 bases, the J end lost 7 bases, and 10 bases lay between the germline ends. The length of the CDR3 is 12 residues. The germline V gene has CDR1 MNHEY and CDR2 SMNVEV (reference sequence). The CDR3 bases are TGTGCCAGCAGCGGGGGAGGGCAGCCCCAGCATTTT. It codes for CASSGGGQPQHF.

The rearrangement uses TRBV19 and TRBJ2-1; 11 bases are shared with TRBD2. The trim removed 4 bases at V and 9 bases at J, leaving 8 bases unmatched. The CDR3 contains 15 residues. Germline V gives CDR1 LNHDA, CDR2 SQIVND (reference sequence). CDR3 region: CASSNSGRALPEQFF. CDR3 DNA: TGTGCCAGTAGTAATAGCGGGAGGGCTTTGCCTGAGCAGTTCTTC.

The chain employs TRBV30 and TRBJ1-1; no definite D call. V was pared by 5 bases and J by 1 base, with 8 bases between. CDR1 and CDR2 from the germline V gene are GTSNPN and SVGIG (reference sequence). The CDR3 is 12 residues long. This chain's CDR3 is CAWDISNTEAFF. The CDR3 DNA follows: TGTGCCTGGGACATTTCGAACACTGAAGCTTTCTTT.

The V call is TRBV19, the J call TRBJ2-7; D is possibly TRBD2 (6 bases). V lost 9 bases and J lost 0, with 24 bases in between. This CDR3 region has 17 residues. The germline V gene has CDR1 LNHDA and CDR2 SQIVND (reference sequence). In nucleotides, the CDR3 is TGTGCCAGCTCTCAGATTTTAGCGGATGTTAGCTCCTACGAGCAGTACTTC. Translation: CASSQILADVSSYEQYF.

This clone occurred once. The chain recombines TRBV19 with TRBJ2-3, with 11 bases identical to TRBD2. This CDR3 has 16 amino acids. The trim removed 5 bases at V and 2 bases at J, leaving 6 bases unmatched. CDR1 and CDR2 (germline): LNHDA, SQIVND (reference sequence). In DNA, the CDR3 is TGTGCCAGTAGTCCGGGGACTAGCGGTCCCACAGATACGCAGTATTTT. This sequence encodes CASSPGTSGPTDTQYF.

The V gene is TRBV5-8, the J gene TRBJ2-1; 7 nucleotides line up with TRBD1. V lost 3 bases and J lost 2; bases outside the gene matches: 5. Germline lookup yields CDR1 SGHTS and CDR2 YDEGEE. This CDR3 region has 15 residues. CDR3 residues: CASSYKTGTYNEQFF. The DNA for the CDR3 is TGTGCCAGCAGCTATAAGACAGGGACCTACAATGAGCAGTTCTTC.

The chain recombines TRBV5-4 with TRBJ2-1; D remains ambiguous. The CDR3 is 14 amino acids. Trimming cost V 2 bases and J 6 bases, with 12 bases left between them. Germline loops: CDR1 SGHNT, CDR2 YYREEE (reference sequence). CDR3 DNA sequence: TGTGCCAGCAGCTTCGGTCTAGTCTCCAATGAGCAGTTCTTC. Amino acid sequence: CASSFGLVSNEQFF. Variable domain in full (rest from reference TRBV5-4 and TRBJ2-1): ETGVTQSPTHLIKTRGQQVTLRCSSQSGHNTVSWYQQALGQGPQFIFQYYREEENGRGNFPPRFSGLQFPNYSSELNVNALELDDSALYLCASSFGLVSNEQFFGPGTRLTVL.

CDR3 protein: CASSQDRQAYSNQPQHF. The CDR3 DNA sequence: TGCGCCAGCAGCCAAGACCGACAGGCCTATAGCAATCAGCCCCAGCATTTT. The V gene is TRBV4-3, the J gene TRBJ1-5, with a tentative D call TRBD1 (6 bases). Germline lookup yields CDR1 LGHNA and CDR2 YSLEER. The length of the CDR3 is 17 residues. V was clipped by 0 bases and J by 0 bases, with 12 bases between them.

Here the CDR3 DNA reads TGTGCCAGCAGCGCCAGGGGGTGGAACGGGGAGCTGTTTTTT. It specifies CASSARGWNGELFF. The chain carries TRBV9 and TRBJ2-2; TRBD1 matches 7 bases. The ends lost 3 bases at V and 7 bases at J; junction bases unmatched: 6. Germline values: CDR1 SGDLS, CDR2 YYNGEE. The CDR3 has 14 amino acids.

This clone was counted between two and nine times. The rearrangement uses TRBV13 and TRBJ1-1; no clear D gene. V was clipped by 3 bases and J by 7 bases, with 6 bases between them. CDR1 is PRHDT, CDR2 FYEKMQ, per germline (reference sequence). The CDR3 loop spans 11 amino acids. The CDR3 region has the DNA TGTGCCAGCAGCTTTTCAGATGAAGCTTTCTTT. Protein: CASSFSDEAFF.

To note about this clone: Sequence at one end of the junction differs from germline and may be a read error. V gene TRBV7-7 combines with J gene TRBJ2-5; 11 bases are shared with TRBD2. The CDR3 has 19 residues. Per the germline V gene, CDR1 is SSHAT and CDR2 is FNYEAQ (reference sequence). The CDR3 DNA sequence: TGTGCTAGCAGCTTAGGGGATCGGGGACTAGCGGAGTACCAAGAGACCCAGTACTTC. Its translation: CASSLGDRGLAEYQETQYF.

The chain carries TRBV27 and TRBJ1-5; no clear D. The CDR3 consists of 14 residues. Deletions cut 1 base from V and 4 bases from J, with 8 bases between. The V gene's germline CDR1 is MNHEY and CDR2 SMNVEV (reference sequence). In nucleotides, the CDR3 is TGTGCCAGCAGTTTATGGGCCAGGAATCAGCCCCAGCATTTT. This sequence encodes CASSLWARNQPQHF.

This chain uses TRBV27 with TRBJ2-3, with TRBD2 identical over 12 bases. The trim removed 10 bases at V and 4 bases at J, leaving 6 bases unmatched. This CDR3 is 14 amino acids long. Germline V gene data show CDR1 as MNHEY and CDR2 as SMNVEV (reference sequence). CDR3 sequence: CATRTSGNSDTQYF. CDR3 DNA sequence: TGTGCCACCCGGACTAGCGGGAATTCAGATACGCAGTATTTT.

This clone was detected once. The J gene is TRBJ2-7, the V gene TRBV23-1; 14 nucleotides align to TRBD2. TRBV23-1 is sorted into the ORF group, with uncertain function. CDR3 length: 15 amino acids. The junction had 5 bases not matched to a gene; V was cut back by 4 bases and J by 6 bases. The CDR3 bases are TGCGCCAGCAGTCCGGGACTAGCGGGAGTATCCGAGCAGTACTTC. Residues: CASSPGLAGVSEQYF.

This chain links TRBV27 with TRBJ2-7; 7 positions agree with TRBD2. The ends lost 6 bases at V and 2 bases at J; junction bases unmatched: 7. CDR3 length: 14 residues. Germline CDR1 is MNHEY and CDR2 is SMNVEV (reference sequence). CDR3 in amino acids: CASSPRDYTYEQYF. Here the CDR3 DNA reads TGTGCCAGCAGCCCCCGGGACTATACCTACGAGCAGTACTTC.

V gene TRBV29-1 combines with J gene TRBJ2-2; TRBD2 aligns across 8 bases. CDR1 and CDR2 (germline): SQVTM, ANQGSEA. The CDR3 spans 13 residues. V shed 7 bases, J shed 5 bases, and the junction held 6 bases outside the gene matches. The CDR3 DNA sequence: TGCAGCGCCCCGGGACTAGAAACCGGGGAGCTGTTTTTT. It codes for CSAPGLETGELFF.